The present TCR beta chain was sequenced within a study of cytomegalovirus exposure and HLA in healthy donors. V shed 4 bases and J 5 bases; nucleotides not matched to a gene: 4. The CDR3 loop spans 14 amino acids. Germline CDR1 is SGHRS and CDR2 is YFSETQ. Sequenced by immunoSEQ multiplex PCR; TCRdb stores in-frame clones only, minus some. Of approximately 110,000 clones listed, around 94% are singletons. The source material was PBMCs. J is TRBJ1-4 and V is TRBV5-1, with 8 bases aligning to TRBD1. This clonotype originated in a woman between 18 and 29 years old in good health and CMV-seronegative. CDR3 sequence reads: CASSHGQGNEKLFF. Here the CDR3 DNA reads TGCGCCAGCAGCCACGGACAGGGCAATGAAAAACTGTTTTTT.